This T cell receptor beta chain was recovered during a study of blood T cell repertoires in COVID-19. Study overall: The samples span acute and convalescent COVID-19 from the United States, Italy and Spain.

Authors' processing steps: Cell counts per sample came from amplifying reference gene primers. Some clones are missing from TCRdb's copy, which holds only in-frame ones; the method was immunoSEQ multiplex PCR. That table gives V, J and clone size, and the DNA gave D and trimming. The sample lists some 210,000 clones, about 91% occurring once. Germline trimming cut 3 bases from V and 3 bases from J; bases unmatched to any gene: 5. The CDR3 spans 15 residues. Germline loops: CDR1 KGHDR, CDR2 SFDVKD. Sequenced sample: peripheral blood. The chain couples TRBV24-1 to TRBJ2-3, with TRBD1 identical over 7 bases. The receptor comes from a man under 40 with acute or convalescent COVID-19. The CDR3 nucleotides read TGTGCCACCAGTGATGAGGGGACAGCTACAGATACGCAGTATTTT. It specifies CATSDEGTATDTQYF.